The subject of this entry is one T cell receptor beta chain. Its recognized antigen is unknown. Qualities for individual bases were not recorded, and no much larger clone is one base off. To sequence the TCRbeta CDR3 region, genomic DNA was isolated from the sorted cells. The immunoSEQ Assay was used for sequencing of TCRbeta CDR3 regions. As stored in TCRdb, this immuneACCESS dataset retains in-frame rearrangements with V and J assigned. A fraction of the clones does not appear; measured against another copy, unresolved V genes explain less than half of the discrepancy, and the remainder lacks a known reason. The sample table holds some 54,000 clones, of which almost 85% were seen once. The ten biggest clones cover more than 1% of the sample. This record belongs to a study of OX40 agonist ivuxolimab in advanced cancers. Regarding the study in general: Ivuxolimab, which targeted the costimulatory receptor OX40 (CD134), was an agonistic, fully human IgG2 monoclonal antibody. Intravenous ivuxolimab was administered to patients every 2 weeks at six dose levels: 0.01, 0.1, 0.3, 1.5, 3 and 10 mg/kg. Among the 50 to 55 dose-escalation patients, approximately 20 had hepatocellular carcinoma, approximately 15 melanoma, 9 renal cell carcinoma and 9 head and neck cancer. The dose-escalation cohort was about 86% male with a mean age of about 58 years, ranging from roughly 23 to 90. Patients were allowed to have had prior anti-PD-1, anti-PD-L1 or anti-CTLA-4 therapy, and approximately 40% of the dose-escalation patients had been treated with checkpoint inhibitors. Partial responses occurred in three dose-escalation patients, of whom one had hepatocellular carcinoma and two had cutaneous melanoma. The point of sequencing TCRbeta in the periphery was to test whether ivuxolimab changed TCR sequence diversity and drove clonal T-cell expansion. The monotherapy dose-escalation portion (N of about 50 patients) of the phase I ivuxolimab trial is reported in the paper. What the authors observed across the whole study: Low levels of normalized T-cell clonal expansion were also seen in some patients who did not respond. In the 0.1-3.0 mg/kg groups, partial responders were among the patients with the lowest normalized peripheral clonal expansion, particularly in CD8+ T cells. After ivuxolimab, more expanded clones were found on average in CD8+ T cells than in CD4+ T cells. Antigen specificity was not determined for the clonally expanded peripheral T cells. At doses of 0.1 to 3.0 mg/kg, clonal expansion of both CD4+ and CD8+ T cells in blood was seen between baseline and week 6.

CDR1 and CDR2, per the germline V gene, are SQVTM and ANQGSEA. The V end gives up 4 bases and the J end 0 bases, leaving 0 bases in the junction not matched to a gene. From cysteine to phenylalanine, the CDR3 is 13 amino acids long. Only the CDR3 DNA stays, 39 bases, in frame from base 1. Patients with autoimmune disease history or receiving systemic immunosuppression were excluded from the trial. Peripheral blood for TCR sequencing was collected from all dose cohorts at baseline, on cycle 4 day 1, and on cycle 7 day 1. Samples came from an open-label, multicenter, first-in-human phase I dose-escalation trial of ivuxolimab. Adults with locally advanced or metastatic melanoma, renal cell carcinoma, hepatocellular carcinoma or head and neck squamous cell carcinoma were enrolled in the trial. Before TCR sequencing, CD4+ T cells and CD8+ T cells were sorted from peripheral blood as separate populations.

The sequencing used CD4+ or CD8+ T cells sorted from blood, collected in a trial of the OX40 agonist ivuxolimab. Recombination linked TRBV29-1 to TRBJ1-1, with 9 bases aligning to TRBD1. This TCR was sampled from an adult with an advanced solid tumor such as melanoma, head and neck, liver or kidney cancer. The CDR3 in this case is CSVGQGVNTEAFF. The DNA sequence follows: TGCAGCGTTGGACAGGGGGTGAACACTGAAGCTTTCTTT.